Listed here are 16 T cell receptor beta chains from one sample, sequenced in a study of blood T cell repertoires in COVID-19 (dated by TCRdb to about 2020). Library method: the immunoSEQ multiplex PCR assay. The table comes from immuneACCESS by way of TCRdb, which keeps in-frame sequences with V and J called. Part of the clones is missing from these tables; in studies checked, under half for an unresolved V gene and the rest for unknown reasons. The sample yields under 130,000 clones; approximately 76% were counted once. The top ten constitute just under 20% of the sample. Material for sequencing was peripheral blood. The source of these receptors is an older woman with acute or convalescent COVID-19.

The chain uses TRBV5-4 and TRBJ1-1; weak D call: TRBD1 (5 bases). The ends were cut back, 5 bases at V and 1 base at J, with 12 bases in the middle. The CDR3 has 14 amino acids. Germline lookup yields CDR1 SGHNT and CDR2 YYREEE (reference sequence). The CDR3 loop is CASSMTAQNTEAFF. CDR3 DNA: TGTGCCAGCAGTATGACAGCCCAGAACACTGAAGCTTTCTTT.

The chain carries TRBV11-2 and TRBJ1-2; the D is unclear. The CDR3 length is 14 residues. Germline V lookup: CDR1 SGHAT, CDR2 FQNNGV. The V and J ends lost 2 bases and 4 bases respectively, with 11 bases between them. DNA for the CDR3: TGTGCCAGCAGCTTAAGGACGGGAATCTATGGCTACACCTTC. Translating it yields CASSLRTGIYGYTF.

J is TRBJ2-7 and V is TRBV27; D uncertain. The V end was cut by 6 bases, the J end by 0 bases, with 9 bases between. Germline CDR1 reads MNHEY; CDR2 reads SMNVEV (reference sequence). This CDR3 is built from 13 residues. CDR3 DNA sequence: TGTGCCAGCAGGCAGACAAACTCCTACGAGCAGTACTTC. It yields the protein CASRQTNSYEQYF.

V and J are TRBV19 and TRBJ2-4, with 9 positions matching TRBD1. CDR1 and CDR2 (germline): LNHDA, SQIVND (reference sequence). V lost 6 bases, J lost 1 base, and 7 bases stayed unmatched. The CDR3 extends over 16 amino acids. CDR3 sequence (DNA): TGTGCCAGTAGGCCCCCCGGGACAGGGGCCAAAAACATTCAGTACTTC. Protein product: CASRPPGTGAKNIQYF.

The chain carries TRBV9 and TRBJ2-3; D remains unclear. Trimming stripped 0 bases from V and 6 bases from J, with 11 bases between. CDR1 is SGDLS and CDR2 is YYNGEE in the germline V gene. CDR3 length: 14 residues. CDR3 protein: CASSVDSRRDTQYF. The DNA for the CDR3 is TGTGCCAGCAGCGTAGACAGTAGAAGGGATACGCAGTATTTT.

This chain links TRBV6-5 with TRBJ1-1, with D perhaps matching TRBD1 (5 bases). V lost 6 bases and J 10 bases, leaving 12 bases between the germline ends. In germline, CDR1 is MNHEY, CDR2 SVGAGI. This CDR3 is 11 amino acids long. The CDR3 DNA reads as TGTGCCAGCAGAACCAGGGTAGGAGCTTTCTTT. It encodes CASRTRVGAFF.

V is TRBV5-1 and J is TRBJ1-2; D uncertain. The V gene lost 0 bases and the J gene lost 8 bases, with 11 bases spanning the gap. CDR1 and CDR2 from the germline V gene are SGHRS and YFSETQ. This CDR3 region has 13 residues. The CDR3, as DNA: TGCGCCAGCAGCTTGGGGAACAGAAGCGGCTACACCTTC. Translating it yields CASSLGNRSGYTF.

V gene TRBV18 combines with J gene TRBJ1-3; D remains ambiguous. The CDR3 runs 15 residues. With 2 bases removed from V and 0 bases from J, the gap between germline ends came to 8 bases. CDR1 and CDR2 from the germline V gene are KGHSH and LQKENI. The DNA for the CDR3 is TGTGCCAGCTCACCAAATCAGATCTCTGGAAACACCATATATTTT. Its protein is CASSPNQISGNTIYF.

The chain recombines TRBV19 with TRBJ1-2, with 7 bases identical to TRBD1. Germline loops: CDR1 LNHDA, CDR2 SQIVND (reference sequence). This CDR3 comprises 15 residues. With 6 bases clipped from V and 0 bases from J, the junction kept 7 bases outside the gene matches. CDR3 DNA: TGTGCCAGTAGCGTTACAGGGGCCGCTAACTATGGCTACACCTTC. Its translation is CASSVTGAANYGYTF.

The rearrangement links TRBV28 to TRBJ2-1; TRBD2 agrees at 11 bases. Germline CDR1 is MDHEN and CDR2 is SYDVKM. This CDR3 has 14 amino acids. V gave up 6 bases and J gave up 6 bases; unmatched junction bases: 4. This CDR3 reads CASSLSGGANEQFF. In nucleotides, the CDR3 is TGTGCCAGCAGCCTTAGCGGGGGGGCCAATGAGCAGTTCTTC.

This clone turned up a few times. The J gene is TRBJ1-2, the V gene TRBV6-4; weak D call: TRBD1 (6 bases). Germline assignment: CDR1 MRHNA and CDR2 SNTAGT. This CDR3 comprises 20 residues. V was pared by 7 bases and J by 0 bases, with 30 bases between. CDR3 nucleotide sequence: TGTGCCAGCATCCGGTCTGAGCCCTTACGGAGGACAGATCCTAACTATGGCTACACCTTC. It encodes CASIRSEPLRRTDPNYGYTF.

DNA for the CDR3: TGTGCCATCAGTCGACTAGTGGCGACACAAGAGACCCAGTACTTC. It is translated as CAISRLVATQETQYF. The chain recombines TRBV10-3 with TRBJ2-5, with D maybe TRBD2 (6 bases). V lost 5 bases and J 2 bases, leaving 15 bases between the germline ends. The CDR3 has 15 amino acids. In germline, CDR1 is ENHRY, CDR2 SYGVKD.

The V gene is TRBV30, the J gene TRBJ2-2, with 13 bases matching TRBD2. This CDR3 is 16 amino acids long. Unmatched junction bases numbered 5, after V lost 0 bases and J lost 7 bases. From germline, CDR1 is GTSNPN and CDR2 SVGIG (reference sequence). This chain's CDR3 is CAWSVLAGGPVGELFF. The CDR3 nucleotides are TGTGCCTGGAGTGTACTAGCGGGGGGGCCTGTCGGGGAGCTGTTTTTT.

In regard to this clone: The missing conserved phenylalanine or tryptophan at the end of this CDR3 makes a read error likely. The limits of the CDR3 on the DNA are not certain, so only TCRdb's listed CDR3 is given. The chain is built from TRBV6-5 and TRBJ1-5. In germline, CDR1 is MNHEY, CDR2 SVGAGI. From its first to its last residue, the CDR3 has 14 amino acids. The CDR3 sequence: CASSRAPDDSESHM.

About this clone: Its ends do not fully match the called genes, so a read error is possible. This chain uses TRBV2 with TRBJ2-7; D might be TRBD2 (7 bases). Germline lookup yields CDR1 SNHLY and CDR2 FYNNEI. There are 14 residues in the CDR3. As DNA, the CDR3 is TGTGCCAGCAGTGAAGCCCGGGGGGCCGCGGCCCACCGCTTC. Translating gives CASSEARGAAAHRF.

The gene calls are TRBV3-1 (or the pseudogene TRBV3-2) and TRBJ1-5, with 7 bases identical to TRBD1. Germline CDR1 reads LGHDT; CDR2 reads YNNKEL (reference sequence). The trim removed 5 bases at V and 2 bases at J, leaving 0 bases unmatched. CDR3 length equals 13 residues. The CDR3 here is CASSGTGNQPQHF. CDR3 nucleotides: TGTGCCAGCAGCGGGACAGGCAATCAGCCCCAGCATTTT.